The present entry profiles one TCR beta chain with its context. Antigen unknown. This specimen comes from a study of vaccination and CD4 T cells after COVID-19. Study overall: The post-COVID samples were taken a median approximately 100 days after diagnosis, anywhere from 35 to 161. Investigators took post-vaccine samples a median roughly 70 days after dose two, within a range of 14 to 241.

With the Oncomine TCR Beta short-read assay, DNA from cultured CD4+ T cells was sequenced. One entry per CDR3 protein results from TCRdb running MiXCR on the PCR reads. Among 15,000 to 20,000 distinct CDR3 sequences listed, 50% to 70% were seen once. Trimming pared 3 bases from V and 1 base from J, leaving 10 bases between. Germline loops: CDR1 SGHTA, CDR2 FQGNSA. This CDR3 is 15 amino acids long. Treatment meaning: roughly 11-day PBMC culture with coronavirus spike peptide pools or control peptides (ViraFEST assay). Study observations and caveats: Post-infection sampling omitted early timepoints and covered relatively few convalescent patients.

The TCR comes from a human donor who had recovered from COVID-19. The chain employs TRBV7-2 and TRBJ1-5, with D possibly TRBD1 on 5 matching bases. The material sequenced was CD4+ T cells from blood, cultured in vitro, taken after SARS-CoV-2 vaccination. CDR3 nucleotide sequence: TGTGCCAGCAGCTTTGACAGCGGCAGCAATCAGCCCCAGCATTTT. It is translated as CASSFDSGSNQPQHF.